This TCR beta chain was sequenced for a study of T-cell reconstitution after alpha-beta-depleted transplantation in children. TCRbeta library construction was performed incorporating unique molecular identifiers. One entry per CDR3 protein, called by TCRdb with MiXCR from the PCR reads. The sample consists of a few hundred thousand distinct CDR3 sequences, 13% of them appearing once. Germline V gene data show CDR1 as LGHNT and CDR2 as FRNRAP. The CDR3 is made up of 19 amino acids. Trimming removed 0 bases from V and 5 bases from J; junction bases left unmatched: 14. The sequencing used PBMCs, collected from the stem cell graft. The sequence derives from a human donor who donated a stem cell graft to a child with Fanconi anemia. This chain links TRBV12-5 with TRBJ2-1; 9 positions agree with TRBD1. This CDR3 reads CASGLVRGQGFFWDNEQFF. The CDR3 DNA is TGTGCTAGTGGTTTGGTAAGGGGACAGGGTTTTTTCTGGGACAATGAGCAGTTCTTC.